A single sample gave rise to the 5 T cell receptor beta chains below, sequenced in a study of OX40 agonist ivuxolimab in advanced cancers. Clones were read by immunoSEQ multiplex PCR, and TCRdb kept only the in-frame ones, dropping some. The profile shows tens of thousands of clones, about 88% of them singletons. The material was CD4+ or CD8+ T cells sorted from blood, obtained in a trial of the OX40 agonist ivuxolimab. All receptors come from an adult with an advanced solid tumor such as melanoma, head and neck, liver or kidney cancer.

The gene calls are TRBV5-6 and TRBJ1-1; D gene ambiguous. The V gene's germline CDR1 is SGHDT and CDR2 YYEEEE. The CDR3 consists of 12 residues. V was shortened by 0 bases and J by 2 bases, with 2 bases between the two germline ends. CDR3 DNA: TGTGCCAGCAGCTTGGCCAACACTGAAGCTTTCTTT. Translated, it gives CASSLANTEAFF.

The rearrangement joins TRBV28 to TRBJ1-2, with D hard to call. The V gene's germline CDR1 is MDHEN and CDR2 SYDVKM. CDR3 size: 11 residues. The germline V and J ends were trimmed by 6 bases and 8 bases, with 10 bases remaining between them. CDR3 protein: CASSLDGGYTF. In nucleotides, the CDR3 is TGTGCCAGCAGCCTTGACGGAGGCTACACCTTC.

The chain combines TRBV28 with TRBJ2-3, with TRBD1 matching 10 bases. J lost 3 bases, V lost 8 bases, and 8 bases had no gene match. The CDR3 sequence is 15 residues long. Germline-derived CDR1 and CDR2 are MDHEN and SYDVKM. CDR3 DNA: TGTGCCAGCTCCGGGACAGGGGAATGGACAGATACGCAGTATTTT. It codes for CASSGTGEWTDTQYF.

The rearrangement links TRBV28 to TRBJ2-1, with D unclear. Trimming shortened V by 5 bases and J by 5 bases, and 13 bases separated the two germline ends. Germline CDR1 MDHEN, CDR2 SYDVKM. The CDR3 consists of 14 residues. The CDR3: CASSPAGSDNEQFF. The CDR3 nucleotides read TGTGCCAGCAGTCCCGCCGGTTCCGACAATGAGCAGTTCTTC. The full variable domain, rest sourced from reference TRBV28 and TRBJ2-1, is DVKVTQSSRYLVKRTGEKVFLECVQDMDHENMFWYRQDPGLGLRLIYFSYDVKMKEKGDIPEGYSVSREKKERFSLILESASTNQTSMYLCASSPAGSDNEQFFGPGTRLTVL.

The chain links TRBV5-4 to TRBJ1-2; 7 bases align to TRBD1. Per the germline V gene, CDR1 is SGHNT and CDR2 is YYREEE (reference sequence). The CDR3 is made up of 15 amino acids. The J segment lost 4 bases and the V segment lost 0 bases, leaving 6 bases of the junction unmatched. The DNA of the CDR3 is TGTGCCAGCAGCTTGGGGGGACAGTCAACCTATGGCTACACCTTC. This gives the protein CASSLGGQSTYGYTF.